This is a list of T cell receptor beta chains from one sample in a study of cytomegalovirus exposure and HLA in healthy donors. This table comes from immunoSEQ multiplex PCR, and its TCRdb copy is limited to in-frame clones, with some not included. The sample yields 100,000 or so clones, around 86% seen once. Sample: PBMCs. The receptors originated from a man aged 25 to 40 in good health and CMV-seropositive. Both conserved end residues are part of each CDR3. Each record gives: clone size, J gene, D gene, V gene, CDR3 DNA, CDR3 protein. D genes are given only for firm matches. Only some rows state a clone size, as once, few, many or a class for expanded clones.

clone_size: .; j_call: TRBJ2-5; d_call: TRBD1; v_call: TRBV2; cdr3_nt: TGTGCCACCCACACAGGGGGTCCCACCGCTTGGGAAGAGACCCAGTACTTC; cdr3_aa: CATHTGGPTAWEETQYF
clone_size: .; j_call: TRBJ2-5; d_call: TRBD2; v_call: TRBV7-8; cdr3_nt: TGTGCCAGCAGCTTAAACCCCGGACTAGCGGGGGGTGAGCAGTACTTC; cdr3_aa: CASSLNPGLAGGEQYF
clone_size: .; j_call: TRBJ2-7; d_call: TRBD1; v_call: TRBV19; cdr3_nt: TGTGCCAGTAGTGGAACCGGGACAGGGGCGACCTACGAGCAGTACTTC; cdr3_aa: CASSGTGTGATYEQYF
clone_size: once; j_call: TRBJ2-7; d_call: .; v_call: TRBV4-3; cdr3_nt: TGCGCCAGCAGCCAATCGTACAGGGAAATGCTCTACGAGCAGTACTTC; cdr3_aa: CASSQSYREMLYEQYF
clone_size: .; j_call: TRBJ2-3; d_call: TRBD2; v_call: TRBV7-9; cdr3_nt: TGTGCCAGCAGTCTCCTCGCGGGGGGGCTGGTAGATACGCAGTATTTT; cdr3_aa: CASSLLAGGLVDTQYF
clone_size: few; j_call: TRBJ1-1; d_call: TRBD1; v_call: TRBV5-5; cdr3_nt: TGTGCCAGCAGCTCTCTGACAGGGGCAAAGACTGAAGCTTTCTTT; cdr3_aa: CASSSLTGAKTEAFF
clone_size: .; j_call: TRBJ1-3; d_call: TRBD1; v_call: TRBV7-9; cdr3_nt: TGTGCCAGCAGCCGGACGGGACAGGGAAACACCATATATTTT; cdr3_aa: CASSRTGQGNTIYF
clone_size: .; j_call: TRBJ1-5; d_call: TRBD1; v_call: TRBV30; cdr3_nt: TGTGCCTGGAATGGGGGACAGGGTCAGCCCCAGCATTTT; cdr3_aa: CAWNGGQGQPQHF
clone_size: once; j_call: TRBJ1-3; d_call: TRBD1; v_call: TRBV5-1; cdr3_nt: TGCGCCAGCAGCTTAGCTACAGGGGAGGGAAACACCATATATTTT; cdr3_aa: CASSLATGEGNTIYF
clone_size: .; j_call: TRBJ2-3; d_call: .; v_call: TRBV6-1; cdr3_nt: TGTGCCAGCAGTGATAGTTCTACTAGCACAGATACGCAGTATTTT; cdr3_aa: CASSDSSTSTDTQYF
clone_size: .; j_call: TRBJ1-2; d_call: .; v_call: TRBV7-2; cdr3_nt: TGTGCCAGCAGCCTAGCCCAGGACTATGGCTACACCTTC; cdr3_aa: CASSLAQDYGYTF
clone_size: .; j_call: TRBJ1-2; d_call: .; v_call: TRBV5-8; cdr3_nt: TGTGCCAGCAGCTTCAGGGTTTACTATGGCTACACCTTC; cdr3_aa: CASSFRVYYGYTF
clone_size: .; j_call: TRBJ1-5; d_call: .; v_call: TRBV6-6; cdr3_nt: TGTGCCGGCAGTTACTCTTCGGAGGGCAATCAGCCCCAGCATTTT; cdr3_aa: CAGSYSSEGNQPQHF
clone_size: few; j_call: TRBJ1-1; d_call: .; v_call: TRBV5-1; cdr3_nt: TGCGCCAGCAGCCAGTACGCATCGTACACTGAAGCTTTCTTT; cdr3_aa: CASSQYASYTEAFF
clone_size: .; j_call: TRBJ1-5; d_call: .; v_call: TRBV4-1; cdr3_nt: TGCGCCAGCAGCCAACAGGGCTATCTGAGCAATCAGCCCCAGCATTTT; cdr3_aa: CASSQQGYLSNQPQHF
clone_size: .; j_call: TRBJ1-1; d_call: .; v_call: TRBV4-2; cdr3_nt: TGTGCCAGCAGCCAAGATAACAGGGTGTTGAACACTGAAGCTTTCTTT; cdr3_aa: CASSQDNRVLNTEAFF
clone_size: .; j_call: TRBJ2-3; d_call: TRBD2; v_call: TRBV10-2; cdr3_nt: TGCGCCAGCAGTGAGTCGAACGGGGGGGCCGGAGATACGCAGTATTTT; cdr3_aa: CASSESNGGAGDTQYF
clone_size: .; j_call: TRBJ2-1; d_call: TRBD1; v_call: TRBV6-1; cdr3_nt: TGTGCCAGCAGTGAGGGGACAGGGAGTGTCTATGAGCAGTTCTTC; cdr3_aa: CASSEGTGSVYEQFF
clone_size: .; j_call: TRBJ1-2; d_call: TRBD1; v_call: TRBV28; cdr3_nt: TGTGCCAGCAGCCAGACAGGGGTCTATGGCTACACCTTC; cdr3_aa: CASSQTGVYGYTF
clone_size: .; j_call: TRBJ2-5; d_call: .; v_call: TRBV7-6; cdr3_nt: TGTGCCAGCAGGCAGTACCAAGAGACCCAGTACTTC; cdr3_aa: CASRQYQETQYF
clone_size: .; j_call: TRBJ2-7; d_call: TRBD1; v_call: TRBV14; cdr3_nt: TGTGCCAGCAGCCAAGACCCAGCCGGGACAGGGTACGGAGCGTACTTC; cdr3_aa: CASSQDPAGTGYGAYF
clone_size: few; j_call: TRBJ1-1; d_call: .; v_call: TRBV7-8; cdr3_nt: TGTGCCAGCAGGTCATTCCTCGGGGATCGGTTCACTGAAGCTTTCTTT; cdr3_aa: CASRSFLGDRFTEAFF
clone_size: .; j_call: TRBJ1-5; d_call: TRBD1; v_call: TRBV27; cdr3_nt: TGTGCCAGCAGTTTCGGACAGGGTAGTCAGCCCCAGCATTTT; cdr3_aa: CASSFGQGSQPQHF
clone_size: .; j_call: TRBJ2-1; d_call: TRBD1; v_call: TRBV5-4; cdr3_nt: TGTGCCAGCAGCTTGGTAAGGACAGGGGGAAATGAGCAGTTCTTC; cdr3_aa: CASSLVRTGGNEQFF
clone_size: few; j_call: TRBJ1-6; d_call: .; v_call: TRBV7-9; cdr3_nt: TGTGCCAGCACCACTTTACGAGGGGGTACCCTCCACTTT; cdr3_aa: CASTTLRGGTLHF
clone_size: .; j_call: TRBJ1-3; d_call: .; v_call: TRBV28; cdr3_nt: TGTGCCAGCAGTTTACTTGGAAACACCATATATTTT; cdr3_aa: CASSLLGNTIYF
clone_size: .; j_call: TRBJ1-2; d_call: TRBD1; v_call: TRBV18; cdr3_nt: TGTGCCAGCTCAACGGACAGGGGTTCCTATGGCTACACCTTC; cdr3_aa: CASSTDRGSYGYTF